The clone carrying this T cell receptor (beta chain) was seen ten or more times. The antigen remains unidentified. TCRdb itself ran the reads through MiXCR, one entry per CDR3 protein. The profile shows 650,000 to 850,000 distinct CDR3 sequences, around 29% of them singletons. The record originates from a study of T cell repertoires in cytomegalovirus infection. The wider study: Well-studied HLA-B-restricted CMV epitopes were used in the study alongside recently identified HLA-C-restricted ones. Public TCR beta signatures provided an indication of both CMV infection and a matching HLA type.

This CDR3 region has 18 residues. Trimming cost V 1 base and J 0 bases, with 17 bases left between them. Looked up from germline, CDR1 is SGHTA and CDR2 is FQGNSA. Broader study findings: Clonotypes of TCR beta that were HLA-C-restricted and CMV-specific dominated the ex vivo response.

The material was cultured CD8+ T cells from PBMCs, obtained from culture after CMV antigen stimulation. This clonotype was obtained from a human donor in good health (CMV status not recorded). Some clones in this sample may be carry-over from other donors' samples. This sequence joins TRBV7-2 and TRBJ2-3, with D possibly TRBD2 on 5 matching bases. The CDR3 bases are TGTGCCAGCAGCTTAGGAGCGGACCACACCCCTAGCACAGATACGCAGTATTTT. Protein product: CASSLGADHTPSTDTQYF.